These 29 T cell receptor beta chains were all obtained from the same sample, sequenced in a study of Tregs in tolerant kidney transplant recipients. The method was immunoSEQ multiplex PCR; TCRdb's version includes in-frame clones alone and lacks a portion of them. The sample has some 100,000 clones; roughly 92% are singletons. Sequencing used CD4+ T cells from blood. These receptors originate from a human donor in good health.

The V and J genes are TRBV21-1 and TRBJ2-2; TRBD1, the table's D call, lacks a check against the DNA. TRBV21-1 is a listed pseudogene. This CDR3 contains 15 residues. CDR3 sequence: CASSKAEAGAGELFF. The CDR3, as DNA: TGTGCCAGCAGCAAAGCCGAAGCAGGGGCCGGGGAGCTGTTTTTT.

This rearrangement joins TRBV11-2 to TRBJ2-1; D is undetermined. The CDR3 contains 15 residues. Germline values: CDR1 SGHAT, CDR2 FQNNGV. The V end was cut by 0 bases, the J end by 0 bases, with 6 bases between. The CDR3 reads CASSLDRSSYNEQFF. In DNA form, the CDR3 reads TGTGCCAGCAGCTTAGATCGGAGCTCCTACAATGAGCAGTTCTTC.

The chain uses TRBV19 and TRBJ1-5, with unresolved D. CDR3 length equals 14 residues. With 4 bases removed from V and 2 bases from J, the gap between germline ends came to 9 bases. The germline gives CDR1 LNHDA, CDR2 SQIVND (reference sequence). CDR3 nucleotides: TGTGCCAGTAGTAAACAGCGGGGCAATCAGCCCCAGCATTTT. Protein sequence: CASSKQRGNQPQHF.

The chain employs TRBV18 and TRBJ1-1, with D possibly matching TRBD1 (5 bases). V was trimmed by 2 bases and J by 0 bases, leaving 13 bases between them. The CDR3 totals 16 residues. Looked up from germline, CDR1 is KGHSH and CDR2 is LQKENI. The chain's CDR3 is CASSPATGGMNTEAFF. The CDR3, as DNA: TGTGCCAGCTCACCAGCTACAGGAGGGATGAACACTGAAGCTTTCTTT.

This clone was picked up one time. The chain couples TRBV6-5 to TRBJ1-1; perhaps TRBD1 as D (5 bases). V was clipped by 7 bases and J by 4 bases, with 13 bases between them. The CDR3 consists of 13 residues. Per the germline V gene, CDR1 is MNHEY and CDR2 is SVGAGI. CDR3 sequence: CASNFVGGTEAFF. DNA of the CDR3: TGTGCCAGCAACTTTGTCGGGGGCACTGAAGCTTTCTTT.

Concerning this clone: Mismatch with germline at one junction end may stem from a read error. J is TRBJ2-1 and V is TRBV20-1; no clear D gene. Germline CDR1 DFQATT, CDR2 SNEGSKA (reference sequence). The CDR3 totals 11 residues. CDR3 in amino acids: CSARAYNEQFF. The CDR3 bases are TGCAGTGCTAGGGCCTATAATGAGCAGTTCTTC.

V usage is TRBV9 and J usage is TRBJ2-1; TRBD2 matches 14 bases. The CDR3 is 16 amino acids. The germline CDR1 and CDR2 sequences are SGDLS and YYNGEE. Germline trimming cut 1 base from V and 7 bases from J; bases unmatched to any gene: 4. The CDR3 reads CASSVTTSGGANEQFF. As DNA, the CDR3 is TGTGCCAGCAGCGTAACGACTAGCGGGGGGGCAAATGAGCAGTTCTTC.

The CDR3 loop reads CASSFGNRGGDTQYF. CDR3 DNA sequence: TGTGCCAGCAGCTTCGGCAACAGGGGCGGTGATACGCAGTATTTT. This chain joins TRBV5-6 and TRBJ2-3; TRBD1 aligns across 7 bases. Germline CDR1 SGHDT, CDR2 YYEEEE. The V segment lost 2 bases and the J segment 6 bases; nucleotides outside the gene matches: 9. The CDR3 runs 15 residues.

This rearrangement joins TRBV18 to TRBJ2-4; D gene unclear. Trimming shortened V by 3 bases and J by 5 bases, and 17 bases separated the two germline ends. Germline assignment: CDR1 KGHSH and CDR2 LQKENI. CDR3 length: 16 residues. The CDR3 here is CASSPTTPVGENIQYF. The CDR3, as DNA: TGTGCCAGCTCACCGACGACACCCGTGGGTGAAAACATTCAGTACTTC.

The chain uses TRBV5-6 and TRBJ2-5, with TRBD2 matching over 7 bases. CDR3 length: 14 amino acids. J gave up 0 bases and V 5 bases, and 4 bases lay outside the gene matches. Germline V lookup: CDR1 SGHDT, CDR2 YYEEEE. The CDR3 DNA sequence: TGTGCCAGCAGGGGAGGGTGGTACCAAGAGACCCAGTACTTC. Amino acids: CASRGGWYQETQYF.

This chain uses TRBV29-1 with TRBJ2-3; D is ambiguous. Germline lookup yields CDR1 SQVTM and CDR2 ANQGSEA. The CDR3 length is 15 residues. Trimming stripped 4 bases from V and 1 base from J, with 15 bases between. CDR3 loop: CSVAKRRRGTDTQYF. In DNA, the CDR3 is TGCAGCGTTGCTAAGAGGCGCCGGGGCACAGATACGCAGTATTTT.

This clone was seen a handful of times. The J gene is TRBJ1-1, the V gene TRBV18, with D unclear. The CDR3 is 15 amino acids. Germline CDR1 reads KGHSH; CDR2 reads LQKENI. V was shortened by 3 bases and J by 1 base, with 12 bases between the two germline ends. The CDR3 region has the DNA TGTGCCAGCTCACCTTGGATAGTTGCGAACACTGAAGCTTTCTTT. Translating gives CASSPWIVANTEAFF.

The chain uses TRBV30 and TRBJ2-5; TRBD1 agrees at 7 bases. Germline CDR1 reads GTSNPN; CDR2 reads SVGIG (reference sequence). This CDR3 has 13 residues. V shed 2 bases and J 7 bases; nucleotides not matched to a gene: 7. CDR3 amino acids: CAWSPGGIGTQYF. CDR3 bases: TGTGCCTGGAGTCCAGGGGGTATAGGGACCCAGTACTTC.

For the CDR3, the DNA is TGTGCCAGCAGTCGGGACCTGGACGGGGAGCTGTTTTTT. Its protein product is CASSRDLDGELFF. This chain links TRBV7-8 with TRBJ2-2; D might be TRBD1 or TRBD2, each matching 5 bases. The germline V gene encodes CDR1 SGHVS and CDR2 FQNEAQ. The CDR3 loop spans 13 amino acids. Between the trimmed V and J ends, which lost 6 bases and 7 bases, there was a span of 12 bases.

The CDR3 spells CASKQAPATSTDTQYF. The CDR3 DNA is TGCGCCAGCAAACAAGCCCCAGCGACTAGCACAGATACGCAGTATTTT. J is TRBJ2-3 and V is TRBV5-1, with D hard to call. The V gene's germline CDR1 is SGHRS and CDR2 YFSETQ. Trimming took off 6 bases at V and 0 bases at J, with 17 bases between the two ends. The CDR3 sequence is 16 residues long.

The V call is TRBV9, the J call TRBJ2-2; the D gene could be TRBD1 or TRBD2 (5 bases each). This CDR3 is built from 17 residues. The V gene lost 7 bases and the J gene lost 2 bases, with 21 bases spanning the gap. Germline V gives CDR1 SGDLS, CDR2 YYNGEE. The CDR3 DNA is TGTGCCAGCGGGGGATCGATCCACTACGTTAACACCGGGGAGCTGTTTTTT. Amino acid sequence: CASGGSIHYVNTGELFF.

This chain joins TRBV25-1 and TRBJ2-1; the D call may be TRBD1 or TRBD2 (5 bases each). The CDR3 runs 15 residues. V was pared by 5 bases and J by 0 bases, with 11 bases between. CDR1 is MGHDK, CDR2 SYGVNS, per germline. CDR3 bases: TGTGCCAGCAGTAGAGGGGCTAGCTCCTACAATGAGCAGTTCTTC. Translated, it gives CASSRGASSYNEQFF.

The V gene is TRBV5-5, the J gene TRBJ1-2, with 9 positions matching TRBD1. CDR3 length: 15 residues. Germline lookup yields CDR1 SGHKS and CDR2 YYEKEE (reference sequence). V shed 0 bases and J 8 bases; nucleotides not matched to a gene: 8. The CDR3 is CASSLGRQGVEGYTF. CDR3 nucleotide sequence: TGTGCCAGCAGCTTGGGCCGACAGGGGGTGGAAGGCTACACCTTC. The variable domain in full, with the rest retrieved from reference TRBV5-5 and TRBJ1-2, is DAGVTQSPTHLIKTRGQQVTLRCSPISGHKSVSWYQQVLGQGPQFIFQYYEKEERGRGNFPDRFSARQFPNYSSELNVNALLLGDSALYLCASSLGRQGVEGYTFGSGTRLTVV.

The chain carries TRBV13 and TRBJ2-7, with TRBD1 matching over 11 bases. The CDR3 runs 18 residues. Trimming took 5 bases from V and 0 from J; bases not matched to a gene: 12. Germline assignment: CDR1 PRHDT and CDR2 FYEKMQ (reference sequence). The DNA of the CDR3 is TGTGCCAGCAGCCGGGACAGGGGGGCGAGCCTTAACTCCTACGAGCAGTACTTC. This encodes CASSRDRGASLNSYEQYF. Variable domain in full (rest from reference TRBV13 and TRBJ2-7): AAGVIQSPRHLIKEKRETATLKCYPIPRHDTVYWYQQGPGQDPQFLISFYEKMQSDKGSIPDRFSAQQFSDYHSELNMSSLELGDSALYFCASSRDRGASLNSYEQYFGPGTRLTVT.

In this sample, this clone turned up once. V and J are TRBV19 and TRBJ2-7; 10 bases map to TRBD1. The CDR3 runs to 14 residues. V gave up 6 bases and J gave up 6 bases; unmatched junction bases: 8. CDR1 LNHDA and CDR2 SQIVND come from the germline V gene (reference sequence). The CDR3 sequence is CASRPGTGEGEQYF. The CDR3 DNA follows: TGTGCCAGTAGGCCCGGGACAGGGGAGGGCGAGCAGTACTTC.

The rearrangement joins TRBV5-4 to TRBJ2-5; 7 nucleotides agree with TRBD1. Trimming took 0 bases from V and 5 from J; bases not matched to a gene: 10. CDR3 length: 16 amino acids. In germline, CDR1 is SGHNT, CDR2 YYREEE (reference sequence). The CDR3 DNA reads as TGTGCCAGCAGCTTGGAGGGACAGAGGGCATTGGAGACCCAGTACTTC. This codes for CASSLEGQRALETQYF.

V usage is TRBV30 and J usage is TRBJ2-5; no firm D call. Trimming pared 0 bases from V and 1 base from J, leaving 9 bases between. Germline V gene lookup returns CDR1 GTSNPN and CDR2 SVGIG (reference sequence). The CDR3 spans 14 residues. The chain's CDR3 is CAWSVNPLQETQYF. In nucleotides, the CDR3 is TGTGCCTGGAGTGTAAACCCCCTCCAAGAGACCCAGTACTTC.

The J gene is TRBJ2-7, the V gene TRBV9, with D uncertain. V lost 0 bases and J lost 3, with 10 bases in between. This CDR3 contains 14 residues. Germline V gene data show CDR1 as SGDLS and CDR2 as YYNGEE. CDR3 residues: CASSVALEGYEQYF. CDR3 sequence (DNA): TGTGCCAGCAGCGTAGCCCTTGAAGGCTACGAGCAGTACTTC.

This chain's CDR3 is CASSMTGGPSTDTQYF. In DNA form, the CDR3 reads TGTGCCAGCAGCATGACAGGGGGCCCCAGCACAGATACGCAGTATTTT. This chain joins TRBV7-3 and TRBJ2-3; 10 bases line up with TRBD1. The germline V gene has CDR1 SGHTA and CDR2 FQGTGA. V gave up 5 bases and J gave up 0 bases; unmatched junction bases: 5. The CDR3 has 16 amino acids.

This chain joins TRBV5-1 and TRBJ2-5; D is uncertain. Germline CDR1 is SGHRS and CDR2 is YFSETQ. V was cut by 4 bases and J by 1 base, with 14 bases left in between. The CDR3 runs 15 residues. CDR3 bases: TGCGCCAGCAGCCTACCACGACGGACCCAAGAGACCCAGTACTTC. Translating gives CASSLPRRTQETQYF.

The chain carries TRBV4-1 and TRBJ2-7; 11 bases line up with TRBD1. This CDR3 has 17 amino acids. V gave up 1 base and J gave up 6 bases; unmatched junction bases: 11. Germline CDR1 MGHRA, CDR2 YSYEKL. CDR3 coding DNA: TGCGCCAGCAGCCAAGTGGTCTTTGGGGACAGGGGGTTCGAGCAGTACTTC. Protein sequence: CASSQVVFGDRGFEQYF.

This sequence joins TRBV23-1 and TRBJ2-2, with D perhaps TRBD1 or TRBD2 (5 bases each). TRBV23-1 is known as an ORF, though its function is uncertain. This CDR3 has 13 amino acids. V lost 7 bases and J lost 6, with 12 bases in between. The CDR3 DNA is TGCGCCAGCATGCATTGGGGACCCGGGGAGCTGTTTTTT. Residues: CASMHWGPGELFF.

The chain uses TRBV2 and TRBJ1-2, with 8 positions matching TRBD1. CDR1 is SNHLY, CDR2 FYNNEI, per germline. V lost 3 bases to trimming and J lost 4 bases; unmatched junction nucleotides: 4. This CDR3 has 14 amino acids. The CDR3 reads CASSETGVTYGYTF. Written as DNA, the CDR3 is TGTGCCAGCAGTGAGACAGGGGTTACCTATGGCTACACCTTC.

This sequence joins TRBV7-2 and TRBJ1-3; D ambiguous. V shed 2 bases and J shed 2 bases, with 10 bases lying between them. The CDR3 is made up of 15 amino acids. CDR1 is SGHTA and CDR2 is FQGNSA in the germline V gene. In nucleotides, the CDR3 is TGTGCCAGCAGCTTACGTATCTCCCCTGGAAACACCATATATTTT. It translates to CASSLRISPGNTIYF.